Presented here are 17 T cell receptor beta chains from one specimen sequenced in a study of human T cells and chemical hapten exposure. Stated time point: patch test 3, about 24 weeks after DPC sensitization. As for treatment: therapeutic diphenylcyclopropenone sensitization with weekly scalp DPC. TCRdb itself ran the RACE reads through MiXCR, one entry per CDR3 protein. The table shows about 82,000 distinct CDR3 sequences, with 10% to 15% occurring only once. The sample was whole blood, taken in connection with sensitization to the hapten diphenylcyclopropenone (DPC). All receptors come from a woman in her fifties or sixties with alopecia areata. Some clones in this sample may be carry-over from other donors' samples.

This clonotype was seen ten or more times. The chain has TRBV7-6 and TRBJ1-3, with 7 positions matching TRBD1. With V trimmed by 0 bases and J by 4 bases, 3 bases remained unmatched. The CDR3 is made up of 15 amino acids. Germline V gives CDR1 SGHVS, CDR2 FNYEAQ. DNA for the CDR3: TGTGCCAGCAGCTTAGCACAGGGGAGGGGAAACACCATATATTTT. It translates to CASSLAQGRGNTIYF.

This clonotype was counted many times. The V gene is TRBV29-1, the J gene TRBJ1-2; no clear D. The V gene lost 4 bases and the J gene lost 2 bases, with 5 bases spanning the gap. This CDR3 spans 11 amino acids. Germline V gives CDR1 SQVTM, CDR2 ANQGSEA. The CDR3 loop is CSVVQNYGYTF. CDR3 bases: TGCAGCGTTGTACAGAACTATGGCTACACCTTC.

The chain couples TRBV5-1 to TRBJ1-4; D gene ambiguous. Deletions cut 1 base from V and 0 bases from J, with 13 bases between. CDR3 length: 17 amino acids. From germline, CDR1 is SGHRS and CDR2 YFSETQ. CDR3 DNA sequence: TGCGCCAGCAGCTTGCGGAGAGAGGGAGCAACTAATGAAAAACTGTTTTTT. This sequence encodes CASSLRREGATNEKLFF.

This clonotype was counted only a few times. The chain carries TRBV7-9 and TRBJ2-2; 12 nucleotides align to TRBD2. Germline CDR1 and CDR2: SEHNR and FQNEAQ (reference sequence). The CDR3 contains 17 residues. Trimming took 5 bases from V and 2 from J; bases not matched to a gene: 6. The CDR3 here is CASSPGLAGPNTGELFF. The CDR3 bases are TGTGCCAGCAGCCCCGGACTAGCGGGACCCAACACCGGGGAGCTGTTTTTT.

The rearrangement uses TRBV29-1 and TRBJ2-7; 9 nucleotides agree with TRBD1. Looked up from germline, CDR1 is SQVTM and CDR2 is ANQGSEA. The CDR3 spans 19 residues. CDR3 sequence reads: CIRWGPRDRVLWPLYEQYF. The CDR3 DNA follows: TGCATCCGTTGGGGCCCCCGGGACAGGGTGTTGTGGCCCCTCTACGAGCAGTACTTC.

This sequence joins TRBV3-1 and TRBJ2-3, with TRBD2 as a possible D gene (6 bases). The CDR3 is made up of 15 amino acids. Germline values: CDR1 LGHDT, CDR2 YNNKEL (reference sequence). The V end lost 0 bases, the J end lost 0 bases, and 7 bases lay between the germline ends. This CDR3 is CASSQEGLSTDTQYF. The CDR3 DNA sequence: TGTGCCAGCAGCCAAGAGGGACTTAGCACAGATACGCAGTATTTT.

This clonotype appeared many times. V and J are TRBV12-3 or TRBV12-4 and TRBJ1-6; D is possibly TRBD1 (5 bases). The CDR3 loop spans 15 amino acids. The V gene lost 4 bases and the J gene lost 5 bases, with 12 bases spanning the gap. CDR3 in DNA: TGTGCCAGCAGTTGGGGCAGGGCAGATAATTCACCCCTCCACTTT. Protein product: CASSWGRADNSPLHF.

The chain links TRBV5-4 to TRBJ2-2; possible D gene TRBD2, 5 bases. The V end was cut by 1 base, the J end by 5 bases, with 9 bases between. The CDR3 length is 14 residues. Germline loops: CDR1 SGHNT, CDR2 YYREEE (reference sequence). The CDR3 protein is CASSLWRATGELFF. CDR3 nucleotides: TGTGCCAGCAGCTTGTGGCGGGCGACCGGGGAGCTGTTTTTT.

This chain connects TRBV28 to TRBJ1-4; D perhaps matches TRBD1 (5 bases). The germline V gene has CDR1 MDHEN and CDR2 SYDVKM. The CDR3 runs 13 residues. Trimming took 6 bases from V and 12 from J, leaving 17 bases between them. The CDR3 DNA is TGTGCCAGCAGCCTGGGGGAGAATAGACAACTGTTTTTT. This gives the protein CASSLGENRQLFF.

This clonotype was counted a few times. The rearrangement links TRBV5-1 to TRBJ2-3; D uncertain. Germline V gene sequence: CDR1 SGHRS, CDR2 YFSETQ. Deletions cut 0 bases from V and 1 base from J, with 9 bases between. The CDR3 is 15 residues long. The DNA for the CDR3 is TGCGCCAGCAGCTTGGAGGACGGCGGCACAGATACGCAGTATTTT. Protein sequence: CASSLEDGGTDTQYF. Variable domain in full (rest from reference TRBV5-1 and TRBJ2-3): KAGVTQTPRYLIKTRGQQVTLSCSPISGHRSVSWYQQTPGQGLQFLFEYFSETQRNKGNFPGRFSGRQFSNSRSEMNVSTLELGDSALYLCASSLEDGGTDTQYFGPGTRLTVL.

This clonotype was observed a handful of times. The rearrangement uses TRBV4-1 and TRBJ2-7; unclear D gene. This CDR3 comprises 17 residues. CDR1 is MGHRA, CDR2 YSYEKL, per germline. The V and J ends lost 0 bases and 0 bases respectively, with 15 bases between them. The CDR3 bases are TGCGCCAGCAGCCAAGAGGTCCCCATAAAGATCTCCTACGAGCAGTACTTC. Translation: CASSQEVPIKISYEQYF.

CDR3 sequence (DNA): TGTGCCAGCAGCCCTGTGGGGACAGGGAGGTTTGGTAGCACTGAAGCTTTCTTT. Protein sequence: CASSPVGTGRFGSTEAFF. This chain uses TRBV6-2 or TRBV6-3 with TRBJ1-1, with 9 bases lining up with TRBD1. The J segment lost 4 bases and the V segment lost 6 bases, leaving 18 bases of the junction unmatched. Per germline, CDR1 MNHEY and CDR2 SVGEGT. The CDR3 covers 18 residues.

This clonotype was counted ten times or more. The rearrangement uses TRBV2 and TRBJ1-5; possibly TRBD1 for D (5 bases). V lost 6 bases, J lost 0 bases, and 9 bases lay in between. The CDR3 spans 14 residues. CDR1 SNHLY and CDR2 FYNNEI come from the germline V gene. CDR3 sequence (DNA): TGTGCCAGCAGGACAGAATATAGCAATCAGCCCCAGCATTTT. This translates into CASRTEYSNQPQHF.

This clonotype was recorded many times. The chain employs TRBV15 and TRBJ1-1, with TRBD1 as a possible D gene (6 bases). Trimming took off 0 bases at V and 0 bases at J, with 17 bases between the two ends. The CDR3 is 18 amino acids. Looked up from germline, CDR1 is LNHNV and CDR2 is YYDKDF (reference sequence). For the CDR3, the DNA is TGTGCCACCAGCAGAGATTTCAGGGGATCGCGGATGAACACTGAAGCTTTCTTT. The encoded protein is CATSRDFRGSRMNTEAFF. Combining the CDR3 with reference TRBV15 and TRBJ1-1 gives the whole variable domain DAMVIQNPRYQVTQFGKPVTLSCSQTLNHNVMYWYQQKSSQAPKLLFHYYDKDFNNEADTPDNFQSRRPNTSFCFLDIRSPGLGDTAMYLCATSRDFRGSRMNTEAFFGQGTRLTVV.

This clonotype occurred a few times. The rearrangement uses TRBV5-1 and TRBJ2-1, with D tentatively TRBD2 (6 bases). There are 15 residues in the CDR3. Per the germline V gene, CDR1 is SGHRS and CDR2 is YFSETQ. V was trimmed by 4 bases and J by 5 bases, leaving 16 bases between them. The CDR3 region has the DNA TGCGCCAGCAGCCCGACTATCCGGGAGAACAATGAGCAGTTCTTC. Protein product: CASSPTIRENNEQFF.

J is TRBJ2-5 and V is TRBV11-2, with D tentatively TRBD1 (6 bases). This CDR3 has 13 amino acids. Trimming took 6 bases from V and 2 from J, leaving 10 bases between them. Per the germline V gene, CDR1 is SGHAT and CDR2 is FQNNGV. CDR3 amino acids: CASRLGQQETQYF. CDR3 DNA: TGTGCCAGCAGACTAGGACAGCAAGAGACCCAGTACTTC.

The chain carries TRBV5-5 and TRBJ2-1; D unclear. With 0 bases removed from V and 0 bases from J, the gap between germline ends came to 10 bases. The CDR3 is 16 residues long. The V gene's germline CDR1 is SGHKS and CDR2 YYEKEE (reference sequence). The chain's CDR3 is CASSLVWALSYNEQFF. For the CDR3, the DNA is TGTGCCAGCAGCTTGGTTTGGGCCCTCTCCTACAATGAGCAGTTCTTC.